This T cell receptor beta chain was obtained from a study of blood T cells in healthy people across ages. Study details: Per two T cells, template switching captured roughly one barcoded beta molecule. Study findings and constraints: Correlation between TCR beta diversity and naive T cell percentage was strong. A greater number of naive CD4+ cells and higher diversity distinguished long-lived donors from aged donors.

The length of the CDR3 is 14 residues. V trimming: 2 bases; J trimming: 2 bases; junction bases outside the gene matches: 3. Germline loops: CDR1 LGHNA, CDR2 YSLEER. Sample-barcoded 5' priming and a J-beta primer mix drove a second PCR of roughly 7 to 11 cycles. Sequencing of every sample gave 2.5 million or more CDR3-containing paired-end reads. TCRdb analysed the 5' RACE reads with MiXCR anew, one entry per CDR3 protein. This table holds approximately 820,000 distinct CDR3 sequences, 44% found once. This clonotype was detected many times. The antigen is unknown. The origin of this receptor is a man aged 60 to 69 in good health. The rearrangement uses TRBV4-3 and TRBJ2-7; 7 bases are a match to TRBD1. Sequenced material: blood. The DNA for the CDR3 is TGCGCCAGCAGCCAAACACAGGGGACCTACGAGCAGTACTTC. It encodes CASSQTQGTYEQYF.